Listed below are T cell receptor beta chains from one sample, sequenced in a study of cytomegalovirus exposure and HLA in healthy donors. The repertoire was sequenced with immunoSEQ multiplex PCR; TCRdb's copy has only in-frame clones and lacks some. The table records about 190,000 clones, more than 65% of them present only once. Material for sequencing was PBMCs. The receptors come from a woman aged 25 to 45 in good health and CMV-seropositive. Both conserved end residues are part of each CDR3. Fields, in order: V gene, J gene, clone size, D gene, CDR3 DNA, CDR3 protein. The D gene is left open where the match is weak. Clone size is stated in some rows and not others, as once, few, many or a class when expanded.

V gene: TRBV7-9; J gene: TRBJ1-2; clone size: NA; D gene: TRBD1; CDR3 DNA: TGTGCCAGCAGCGAACCGGGACAGGGTTCTGGCTACACCTTC; CDR3 protein: CASSEPGQGSGYTF
V gene: TRBV2; J gene: TRBJ2-3; clone size: NA; D gene: TRBD2; CDR3 DNA: TGTGCCAGCAGTGCATCCCGGGAGGTACAAGATACGCAGTATTTT; CDR3 protein: CASSASREVQDTQYF
V gene: TRBV4-1; J gene: TRBJ2-7; clone size: few; D gene: NA; CDR3 DNA: TGCGCCAGCAGCCAGAGTCCCTTTTACGAGCAGTACTTC; CDR3 protein: CASSQSPFYEQYF
V gene: TRBV11-2; J gene: TRBJ2-7; clone size: few; D gene: TRBD2; CDR3 DNA: TGTGCCAGCAGCTTAGCACGGGGCGGGAGGGGCGGCGAGCAGTACTTC; CDR3 protein: CASSLARGGRGGEQYF
V gene: TRBV2; J gene: TRBJ1-3; clone size: NA; D gene: NA; CDR3 DNA: TGTGCCAGCAGTGAGGGGGGTGCCTCTGGAAACACCATATATTTT; CDR3 protein: CASSEGGASGNTIYF
V gene: TRBV6-1; J gene: TRBJ1-1; clone size: NA; D gene: TRBD1; CDR3 DNA: TGTGCCAGCAGTTTGACCCCGGGACAGCGAGAAGCTTTTTTT; CDR3 protein: CASSLTPGQREAFF
V gene: TRBV4-1; J gene: TRBJ1-5; clone size: few; D gene: NA; CDR3 DNA: TGCGCCAGCAGCCAAGATTCCGATCAGCCCCAGCATTTT; CDR3 protein: CASSQDSDQPQHF
V gene: TRBV7-6; J gene: TRBJ2-5; clone size: once; D gene: NA; CDR3 DNA: TGTGCCAGCACCCCCGACGCCTCGGCGGGAGAGACCCAGTACTTC; CDR3 protein: CASTPDASAGETQYF
V gene: TRBV14; J gene: TRBJ1-6; clone size: NA; D gene: TRBD1; CDR3 DNA: TGTGCCAGCAGTCTCGGACAGGGGGCGAGGAATTCACCCCTCCACTTT; CDR3 protein: CASSLGQGARNSPLHF
V gene: TRBV14; J gene: TRBJ2-7; clone size: NA; D gene: TRBD1; CDR3 DNA: TGTGCCAGCAGCTTCGGGACAGGAGTCTCCGAGCAGTACTTC; CDR3 protein: CASSFGTGVSEQYF
V gene: TRBV5-5; J gene: TRBJ1-4; clone size: NA; D gene: NA; CDR3 DNA: TGTGCCAGCAGCCTAGGACTCCATGAAAAACTGTTTTTT; CDR3 protein: CASSLGLHEKLFF
V gene: TRBV10-3; J gene: TRBJ2-1; clone size: once; D gene: TRBD2; CDR3 DNA: TGTGCCATCAGTGGGGTGAACCTAGCGGGCACTAACAATGAGCAGTTCTTC; CDR3 protein: CAISGVNLAGTNNEQFF
V gene: TRBV5-5; J gene: TRBJ2-7; clone size: NA; D gene: NA; CDR3 DNA: TGTGCCAGCAAACTTACTAGCAGCTTCTACGAGCAGTACTTC; CDR3 protein: CASKLTSSFYEQYF
V gene: TRBV27; J gene: TRBJ2-2; clone size: few; D gene: TRBD2; CDR3 DNA: TGTGCCAGCAGTTTACTTATTAGCGGGAGGTGGGGCACCGGGGAGCTGTTTTTT; CDR3 protein: CASSLLISGRWGTGELFF
V gene: TRBV11-3; J gene: TRBJ1-4; clone size: NA; D gene: TRBD1; CDR3 DNA: TGTGCCAGCAGCCCCCCCCGGACAGGGGAGACCCTTAATGAAAAACTGTTTTTT; CDR3 protein: CASSPPRTGETLNEKLFF
V gene: TRBV7-2; J gene: TRBJ2-7; clone size: NA; D gene: TRBD2; CDR3 DNA: TGTGCCAGCAGCTCATTAGCGGGAGCGAACGAGCAGTACTTC; CDR3 protein: CASSSLAGANEQYF